These 19 T cell receptor beta chains were all obtained from the same sample, sequenced in a study of shared clonotypes between healthy human individuals. The assay was immunoSEQ multiplex PCR, and TCRdb's table has in-frame clones only and misses some. Of some 2,000,000 clones listed, 85% to 95% were seen once; the top ten hold 0.13%. Sequencing was carried out using naive CD4+ T cells sorted from blood. Described subset: CD45RA+ positively selected. The source is a man aged 18 to 30 in good health.

The rearrangement uses TRBV29-1 and TRBJ2-7; 10 bases map to TRBD1. From germline, CDR1 is SQVTM and CDR2 ANQGSEA. This CDR3 comprises 15 residues. Germline trimming cut 2 bases from V and 4 bases from J; bases unmatched to any gene: 8. The CDR3 region is CSVEMGTGDGYEQYF. As DNA, the CDR3 is TGCAGCGTTGAAATGGGGACAGGGGACGGGTACGAGCAGTACTTC.

The chain has TRBV10-1 and TRBJ2-1; 9 positions match TRBD2. In germline, CDR1 is WNHNN, CDR2 SYGVQD (reference sequence). The CDR3 has 16 amino acids. V lost 3 bases and J lost 2; bases outside the gene matches: 5. Here the CDR3 reads CASSDSASGTYNEQFF. For the CDR3, the DNA is TGCGCCAGCAGTGACTCTGCTAGCGGGACCTACAATGAGCAGTTCTTC.

The chain links TRBV6-1 to TRBJ2-3, with 10 bases aligning to TRBD2. Germline trimming cut 5 bases from V and 3 bases from J; bases unmatched to any gene: 2. This CDR3 spans 14 amino acids. Looked up from germline, CDR1 is MNHNS and CDR2 is SASEGT. In DNA form, the CDR3 reads TGTGCCAGCAGTCCTAGCGGGAGAACAGATACGCAGTATTTT. Translation: CASSPSGRTDTQYF.

On this clone: In the same sample, other DNA sequences code for this CDR3. This rearrangement joins TRBV7-9 to TRBJ1-4; 8 nucleotides align to TRBD1. CDR3 length: 14 amino acids. The V gene end was trimmed by 3 bases and the J gene end by 8 bases; junction bases not matched to a gene: 5. From germline, CDR1 is SEHNR and CDR2 FQNEAQ (reference sequence). CDR3 residues: CASSLDRAGEKLFF. In nucleotides, the CDR3 is TGTGCCAGCAGCTTGGACAGGGCGGGGGAAAAACTGTTTTTT.

CDR3 in amino acids: CAIPRGQGVESQPQHF. In DNA, the CDR3 is TGTGCCATCCCCCGGGGGCAGGGGGTCGAAAGTCAGCCCCAGCATTTT. The rearrangement uses TRBV19 and TRBJ1-5, with 7 bases lining up with TRBD1. Germline CDR1 and CDR2: LNHDA and SQIVND (reference sequence). Trimming took 10 bases from V and 6 from J; bases not matched to a gene: 18. The CDR3 consists of 16 residues.

This clone appeared many times. This chain connects TRBV2 to TRBJ1-2; tentatively, D is TRBD1 (6 bases). CDR1 and CDR2 (germline): SNHLY, FYNNEI. The CDR3 covers 15 residues. V lost 7 bases and J 4 bases, leaving 19 bases between the germline ends. The CDR3 reads CASNPGGPLIYGYTF. Here the CDR3 DNA reads TGTGCCAGCAACCCTGGGGGCCCCTTAATCTATGGCTACACCTTC. The variable domain in full, with the rest retrieved from reference TRBV2 and TRBJ1-2, is EPEVTQTPSHQVTQMGQEVILRCVPISNHLYFYWYRQILGQKVEFLVSFYNNEISEKSEIFDDQFSVERPDGSNFTLKIRSTKLEDSAMYFCASNPGGPLIYGYTFGSGTRLTVV.

The chain uses TRBV15 and TRBJ1-2; D uncertain. The CDR3 consists of 14 residues. CDR1 and CDR2 from the germline V gene are LNHNV and YYDKDF (reference sequence). V was clipped by 1 base and J by 5 bases, with 11 bases between them. CDR3 sequence: CATSRAFTVYGYTF. CDR3 sequence (DNA): TGTGCCACCAGCAGAGCCTTTACAGTTTATGGCTACACCTTC.

The CDR3 region is CSVEGNRGGHQETQYF. DNA for the CDR3: TGCAGCGTTGAGGGGAATAGGGGCGGACATCAAGAGACCCAGTACTTC. The chain carries TRBV29-1 and TRBJ2-5, with D possibly TRBD1 on 5 matching bases. The ends were cut back, 3 bases at V and 2 bases at J, with 19 bases in the middle. The CDR3 spans 16 residues. Looked up from germline, CDR1 is SQVTM and CDR2 is ANQGSEA.

V is TRBV25-1 and J is TRBJ2-5; D unresolved. Per the germline V gene, CDR1 is MGHDK and CDR2 is SYGVNS. This CDR3 is built from 14 residues. The germline V and J ends were trimmed by 1 base and 2 bases, with 8 bases remaining between them. The CDR3 region has the DNA TGTGCCAGCAGTGAATTCGCAGATCAAGAGACCCAGTACTTC. Protein product: CASSEFADQETQYF.

The CDR3: CASRAGGLEYEQYF. CDR3 coding DNA: TGTGCCAGCAGGGCGGGGGGCCTCGAATACGAGCAGTACTTC. The V and J genes are TRBV28 and TRBJ2-7, with TRBD2 matching over 8 bases. The CDR3 spans 14 residues. Germline V gene sequence: CDR1 MDHEN, CDR2 SYDVKM. V was clipped by 6 bases and J by 4 bases; unmatched bases: 8.

The CDR3 DNA sequence: TGTGCCAGCACTGGGATGTCGGCCGAAGGATCACCCCTCCACTTT. The encoded protein is CASTGMSAEGSPLHF. The chain links TRBV6-1 to TRBJ1-6; D is ambiguous. The V gene lost 7 bases and the J gene lost 10 bases, with 20 bases spanning the gap. Germline assignment: CDR1 MNHNS and CDR2 SASEGT. CDR3 length equals 15 residues.

J is TRBJ1-1 and V is TRBV7-9; TRBD1 agrees at 7 bases. From germline, CDR1 is SEHNR and CDR2 FQNEAQ (reference sequence). The CDR3 consists of 18 residues. V shed 3 bases, J shed 0 bases, and the junction held 13 bases outside the gene matches. CDR3 sequence (DNA): TGTGCCAGCAGCTTGTTTCCGGTAGGGACAGACATGAACACTGAAGCTTTCTTT. Residues: CASSLFPVGTDMNTEAFF.

This rearrangement joins TRBV6-5 to TRBJ1-2, with 9 bases fitting TRBD1. Germline loops: CDR1 MNHEY, CDR2 SVGAGI. Trimming cost V 6 bases and J 8 bases; bases outside gene matches: 10. The CDR3 runs 14 residues. The CDR3 sequence is CASRAGTGPAGYTF. The CDR3 DNA reads TGTGCCAGCAGAGCCGGGACAGGGCCAGCGGGCTACACCTTC.

The table lists this clone with a count of one. The chain employs TRBV5-1 and TRBJ2-5; TRBD1 agrees at 9 bases. Trimming removed 2 bases from V and 7 bases from J; junction bases left unmatched: 12. CDR1 and CDR2 (germline): SGHRS, YFSETQ. This CDR3 comprises 16 residues. CDR3 nucleotides: TGCGCCAGCAGCTTAGCACTGGGACAGGGTGAAGGGACCCAGTACTTC. Translating gives CASSLALGQGEGTQYF.

This chain links TRBV6-4 with TRBJ2-1, with 10 bases fitting TRBD1. The CDR3 is 15 residues long. V lost 0 bases, J lost 4 bases, and 0 bases stayed unmatched. CDR1 and CDR2 (germline): MRHNA, SNTAGT. The CDR3 bases are TGTGCCAGCAGTGACTCGGGACAGGGGTACAATGAGCAGTTCTTC. Amino acid sequence: CASSDSGQGYNEQFF.

This clone was observed a single time. The chain recombines TRBV6-1 with TRBJ1-2; no clear D. V was clipped by 6 bases and J by 8 bases, with 16 bases between them. The CDR3 consists of 13 residues. CDR1 is MNHNS and CDR2 is SASEGT in the germline V gene. In nucleotides, the CDR3 is TGTGCCAGCAGCTGGGGTAATATTGTCGGCTACACCTTC. Amino acid sequence: CASSWGNIVGYTF.

The chain is built from TRBV5-1 and TRBJ2-1; TRBD2 aligns across 13 bases. Losses at the gene ends were 4 bases for V and 8 bases for J; bases not matched to a gene: 9. Germline V gene data show CDR1 as SGHRS and CDR2 as YFSETQ. The CDR3 runs to 16 residues. The CDR3 spells CASSPPTSGRTDEQFF. As DNA, the CDR3 is TGCGCCAGCAGCCCACCGACTAGCGGGAGGACTGATGAGCAGTTCTTC.

This sequence joins TRBV6-1 and TRBJ1-3, with D perhaps matching TRBD1 (6 bases). Trimming pared 3 bases from V and 2 bases from J, leaving 11 bases between. Germline loops: CDR1 MNHNS, CDR2 SASEGT. This CDR3 spans 15 amino acids. The chain's CDR3 is CASSELAGAGNTIYF. The CDR3 nucleotides are TGTGCCAGCAGTGAGTTAGCAGGGGCTGGAAACACCATATATTTT.

This chain joins TRBV27 and TRBJ2-2; D is unclear. The CDR3 is 19 residues long. V lost 5 bases to trimming and J lost 2 bases, with 24 bases between them. Germline lookup yields CDR1 MNHEY and CDR2 SMNVEV (reference sequence). The DNA of the CDR3 is TGTGCCAGCAGTCCCTTGTCTTTTACTGGACCGCCAAACACCGGGGAGCTGTTTTTT. It yields the protein CASSPLSFTGPPNTGELFF.